This TCR beta chain was profiled in a study of radiation and T cells in renal cell carcinoma. General study points: Pretreatment tumor biopsies were lacking, so baseline clonotypes are unknown.

Data came from immunoSEQ multiplex PCR; TCRdb stores just in-frame clones and leaves some out. In the table there are some 64,000 clones, 60% to 85% of which are singletons. The CDR3 consists of 16 residues. J was trimmed by 5 bases and V by 4 bases; bases with no gene match: 4. Germline V CDR1 and CDR2: SGHDN, FVKESK. Regarding time point: blood 4 weeks post-SBRT, at nephrectomy. Treatment noted: 15 Gy SBRT to primary tumor, nephrectomy 4 weeks later. Nephrectomy followed 15 Gy stereotactic body radiation by 4 weeks. The count of this clone is one. Its target is not known. The genes are TRBV14 and TRBJ2-5; 16 nucleotides line up with TRBD2. This receptor was obtained from a man in his fifties or sixties with renal cell carcinoma. The input for sequencing was blood, taken from a patient whose treatment included radiotherapy and nephrectomy. The CDR3: CASSPGLAGGYETQYF. CDR3 bases: TGTGCCAGCAGCCCGGGACTAGCGGGGGGGTACGAGACCCAGTACTTC.